This TCR beta chain was found in a study of blood T cell repertoires in COVID-19 (dated by TCRdb to the early 2020s). Looking at the study overall: The collaborator samples originated in the United States, Italy and Spain and spanned the acute and convalescent phases of COVID-19. The prospective study material was composed of cDNA or gDNA derived from T cells, B-cell-depleted T cells, or PBMCs. Deeply sampled blood TCRbeta repertoires from subjects exposed to, actively infected with, or recovered from COVID-19 were included in the dataset. The repertoires were released in a freely available public database intended as a resource for research on the immune response to SARS-CoV-2. The samples were drawn from two sources: the first 160 participants of the ongoing ImmuneRACE study, and fewer than 1,500 subjects contributed by 6 global collaborators. Nearly every sample came with metadata listing a de-identified subject ID, COVID-19 status, age in years and sex. HLA class I and class II types, where available, came from metadata supplied by the sample provider rather than from assay-based typing. Results the study describes overall, beyond this receptor: Clinical and demographic metadata were provided uncurated, with the amount varying by source and participant.

The immunoSEQ Assay, a bias-controlled multiplex PCR, was used to amplify TCRbeta CDR3 regions from genomic DNA. On the study's bioinformatics: Within the assay, amplification of reference gene primers was used to estimate how many nucleated cells each sample contained. To quantify the absolute abundance of each unique TCRbeta CDR3 rearrangement, sequence reads were collapsed and filtered. Productive Simpson clonality was computed per sample as the square root of Simpson's diversity index over productive rearrangements. TCRdb holds this immuneACCESS table with in-frame rearrangements only. Some clones are missing; in checked studies, unresolved V genes explain under half, and the rest has no known cause. The V and J calls and clone size are taken from that table; D and trimming were inferred from the DNA. The sample table contains just over 150,000 clones; only one count was recorded for 75% to 85% of them. Approximately 9.7% of the sample is in the top ten clones.

Notes on this clone: Its antigen is currently not known. Base-call qualities are not available, and no considerably larger clone is one nucleotide away.

Collaborating institutions collected whole blood in K2EDTA tubes following their own protocols. For TCRbeta analysis, collaborators shipped samples in one of three forms: frozen whole blood, isolated PBMCs, or DNA extracted from either of those sample types. From a lookup of the germline V gene (reference sequence), CDR1 and CDR2 are LNHDA and SQIVND. Germline trimming: 7 bases from V, 4 bases from J; junction bases outside gene matches: 12. Inclusive of the bounding cysteine and phenylalanine, the CDR3 is 15 residues long. Only CDR3 DNA is held: 45 bases, read in frame from base 1. Input material: peripheral blood. The sequence was obtained from a woman in her forties or fifties with acute or convalescent COVID-19. The chain was built from TRBV19 and TRBJ1-1, with 7 bases in between that match TRBD1. CDR3 loop: CASIPGRGRSTEAFF. DNA sequence: TGTGCCAGTATACCCGGGAGGGGGCGCAGCACTGAAGCTTTCTTT.